This TCR beta chain was profiled in a study of Ad26.COV2.S vaccination and SARS-CoV-2 variants. Study-wide results and limits: People who got the vaccine had more spike-specific TCR breadth than people who got placebo.

Profiling relied on immunoSEQ multiplex PCR, and the TCRdb table lists in-frame clones only, not all of them. The sample contains hundreds of thousands of clones, about 89% of which appear only once. Only a few counts were recorded for this clone. The antigen remains unidentified. Regarding treatment: over 15 received Ad26.COV2.S at low or high dose, single or two shots; several received placebo; per-sample allocation not given. Each sample was drawn 63 days after the first injection (of vaccine or placebo). Trimming removed 0 bases from V and 13 bases from J; junction bases left unmatched: 3. The CDR3 is made up of 12 amino acids. Germline V gene lookup returns CDR1 SGHDT and CDR2 YYEEEE.

Specimen: peripheral blood, collected in a trial of Ad26.COV2.S vaccine versus placebo. The origin of this receptor is a person between 18 and 60 years old who received the Ad26.COV2.S COVID-19 vaccine or a placebo. V usage is TRBV5-6 and J usage is TRBJ2-3; 9 bases align to TRBD2. CDR3 nucleotides: TGTGCCAGCAGCTTGGAACCTAGCGGGAAGTATTTT. It is translated as CASSLEPSGKYF.